This entry lists 16 T cell receptor beta chains sequenced from one sample in a study of T cells expressing NK-cell markers (TCRdb year 2020). Preparation of the library involved 5' RACE. Instrument used: Illumina HiSeq 2000. TCRdb reprocessed the sequencing reads and holds a single record per CDR3 protein sequence, with no DNA. The sample's table lists a count of a few hundred thousand distinct CDR3 sequences. 5.2% of the sample rests with the top ten. Sequencing input: blood T cells: a sorted CD56 or NKG2C T cell subset, CD4+ or CD8+ T cells, or bulk PBMC T cells (not recorded which). The receptors were gathered from a man aged 18-75 years in good health.

V gene TRBV7-8 combines with J gene TRBJ2-1; absent DNA, TCRdb's TRBD1 call cannot be checked. The CDR3 totals 15 residues. Germline-derived CDR1 and CDR2 are SGHVS and FQNEAQ. CDR3 loop: CASSPWGRGDNEQFF. Full variable domain (missing parts from reference TRBV7-8 and TRBJ2-1): GAGVSQSPRYKVAKRGQDVALRCDPISGHVSLFWYQQALGQGPEFLTYFQNEAQLDKSGLPSDRFFAERPEGSVSTLKIQRTQQEDSAVYLCASSPWGRGDNEQFFGPGTRLTVL.

This chain connects TRBV9 to TRBJ2-3; TCRdb proposes TRBD1, but this gene call is untestable without DNA. This CDR3 has 19 amino acids. Per germline, CDR1 SGDLS and CDR2 YYNGEE. The CDR3 sequence: CASSALPGPGPSSTDTQYF.

The chain links TRBV20-1 to TRBJ1-1. The CDR3 sequence is 14 residues long. Germline V lookup: CDR1 DFQATT, CDR2 SNEGSKA (reference sequence). CDR3 sequence: CSARIQQMNTEAFF.

V is TRBV3-1 and J is TRBJ2-2; TCRdb outputs TRBD2, but without DNA this stays unchecked. This CDR3 has 19 amino acids. CDR1 and CDR2 (germline): LGHDT, YNNKEL (reference sequence). CDR3 in amino acids: CASSQAGTSGGADTGELFF.

The chain has TRBV4-2 and TRBJ2-1; TCRdb selects TRBD2, and the lack of DNA leaves this call unchecked. Per the germline V gene, CDR1 is LGHNA and CDR2 is YNFKEQ. The CDR3 has 15 residues. CDR3 amino acids: CASSQRTSGVDEQFF.

This chain joins TRBV30 and TRBJ2-7; no DNA is available, so the TRBD1 call from TCRdb remains unchecked. Germline-derived CDR1 and CDR2 are GTSNPN and SVGIG (reference sequence). The CDR3 totals 13 residues. The CDR3: CACTAAGANEQYF.

The rearrangement joins TRBV5-1 to TRBJ1-1. Germline V gene sequence: CDR1 SGHRS, CDR2 YFSETQ. The CDR3 is 16 residues long. The CDR3 region is CASSSGRLNKNTEAFF.

CDR3 sequence: CASRVMEGTDTQYF. The chain joins TRBV5-1 to TRBJ2-3; with no DNA, the TCRdb D assignment of TRBD2 cannot be verified. The germline gives CDR1 SGHRS, CDR2 YFSETQ. The CDR3 is made up of 14 amino acids.

The CDR3 here is CASSSGGTGAYEQYF. The rearrangement joins TRBV7-6 to TRBJ2-7; without DNA, the TCRdb call of TRBD1 cannot be checked. The V gene's germline CDR1 is SGHVS and CDR2 FNYEAQ. The CDR3 extends over 15 amino acids.

The chain uses TRBV7-8 and TRBJ2-2; TCRdb picks TRBD1, but there is no DNA to check that call. Germline-derived CDR1 and CDR2 are SGHVS and FQNEAQ. The CDR3 has 16 amino acids. This CDR3 is CASSKRGQTNTGELFF.

The gene calls are TRBV12-3 or TRBV12-4 and TRBJ2-7; with no DNA, the TCRdb D assignment of TRBD2 cannot be verified. The length of the CDR3 is 15 residues. CDR3 sequence reads: CASSLYSGGKYEQYF.

The CDR3 sequence: CASSLLAGGNTDTQYF. V is TRBV19 and J is TRBJ2-3; checking the TCRdb D call of TRBD2 is not possible without DNA. In germline, CDR1 is LNHDA, CDR2 SQIVND (reference sequence). The CDR3 has 16 amino acids.

This rearrangement joins TRBV5-1 to TRBJ2-1; TCRdb names TRBD2, which stays unverified in the absence of DNA. Per germline, CDR1 SGHRS and CDR2 YFSETQ. This CDR3 has 16 amino acids. CDR3 sequence: CASSFRLGGGSNEQFF.

The CDR3 sequence: CSVGAESLYEQYF. This chain joins TRBV29-1 and TRBJ2-7. This CDR3 region has 13 residues. The V gene's germline CDR1 is SQVTM and CDR2 ANQGSEA.

The V call is TRBV30, the J call TRBJ2-3; no DNA is available, so the TRBD1 call from TCRdb remains unchecked. CDR1 is GTSNPN and CDR2 is SVGIG in the germline V gene (reference sequence). This CDR3 has 15 amino acids. Here the CDR3 reads CAWSVEGGVPDTQYF.

J is TRBJ2-1 and V is TRBV12-3 or TRBV12-4; with no DNA, the TCRdb D assignment of TRBD1 cannot be verified. CDR3 length: 16 amino acids. The CDR3 loop is CASSLSGGASYNEQFF.